A selection of T cell receptor beta chains follows, all from one sample in a study of blood T cell repertoires in COVID-19. Clones were sequenced by immunoSEQ multiplex PCR, and TCRdb holds only the in-frame ones, with some missing. The repertoire holds about 120,000 clones, with 87% as singletons. The sample comprised peripheral blood. The receptor set was obtained from a human donor in a cohort sampled during active COVID-19. CDR3s include the opening cysteine and the closing phenylalanine or tryptophan. D genes are given only for firm matches. Size is stated for part of the rows, as once, few or many counts, or as a class when the clone is expanded.

>15|TRBV4-1|.|.|TRBJ1-4
TGCGCCAGCAGCCAAGATCAGGGAAGTTGGGAAAAACTGTTTTTT
CASSQDQGSWEKLFF
>13|TRBV7-6|.|TRBD2|TRBJ2-3
TGTGCCAGCAGCGGGGGGGTTTTAGATACGCAGTATTTT
CASSGGVLDTQYF
>15|TRBV3-1/TRBV3-2|.|TRBD1|TRBJ2-3
TGTGCCAGCAGCCAAGAACAGGGGCCCGCAGATACGCAGTATTTT
CASSQEQGPADTQYF
>15|TRBV4-1|.|.|TRBJ2-7
TGCGCCAGCAGCCAAGGGGGGGACAGACCCTACGAGCAGTACTTC
CASSQGGDRPYEQYF
>15|TRBV5-4|.|.|TRBJ2-1
TGTGCCAGCAGCTTGGGTCTCGGGACCTACAATGAGCAGTTCTTC
CASSLGLGTYNEQFF
>14|TRBV5-4|.|.|TRBJ2-3
TGTGCCAGCAGCTTGGTTGCAGGGGAAGATACGCAGTATTTT
CASSLVAGEDTQYF
>16|TRBV28|once|.|TRBJ2-1
TGTGCCAGCGCCCCCCGACGGGGGAGACCAAGGAATGAGCAGTTCTTC
CASAPRRGRPRNEQFF
>19|TRBV18|.|TRBD1|TRBJ1-1
TGTGCCAGCTCACCTTCCCCCGGGACAGGGAAAGGAATGTACACTGAAGCTTTCTTT
CASSPSPGTGKGMYTEAFF
>13|TRBV19|.|TRBD1|TRBJ1-1
TGTGCCAGTAGGGACAGGGCTGGCACTGAAGCTTTCTTT
CASRDRAGTEAFF
>14|TRBV5-1|.|.|TRBJ2-6
TGCGCCAGCAGCCCCAGGTCTGGGGCCAACGTCCTGACTTTC
CASSPRSGANVLTF
>17|TRBV12-5|once|TRBD1|TRBJ2-7
TGTGCTAGTGGTTTGGCCCTCCCGGGACAGGGGGCCTACGAGCAGTACTTC
CASGLALPGQGAYEQYF
>12|TRBV12-3/TRBV12-4|.|TRBD2|TRBJ2-1
TGTGCCAGCAGCCCGCGGGGGATGGGGCAGTTCTTC
CASSPRGMGQFF
>14|TRBV5-1|.|TRBD1|TRBJ1-4
TGCGCCAGCAGCGTCGGGACAGGGGTTGAAAAACTGTTTTTT
CASSVGTGVEKLFF
>12|TRBV6-1|.|.|TRBJ2-3
TGTGCCAGCAGTGAAGCCCTAGTCACGCAGTATTTT
CASSEALVTQYF
>13|TRBV29-1|.|.|TRBJ2-7
TGCAGCGTTGGCGAGGGTTTGACGGGAGAGCAGTACTTC
CSVGEGLTGEQYF
>19|TRBV15|.|.|TRBJ2-6
TGTGCCACCAGCAGAGACGGAGGGACTGCTAGCTCTGGGGCCAACGTCCTGACTTTC
CATSRDGGTASSGANVLTF
>16|TRBV18|.|.|TRBJ1-6
TGTGCCAGCTCACATTCGGACAGTTCCTATAATTCACCCCTCCACTTT
CASSHSDSSYNSPLHF
>12|TRBV2|.|.|TRBJ1-1
TGTGCCAGCAGGATCCAACAGCTTGAAGCTTTCTTT
CASRIQQLEAFF
>12|TRBV30|.|.|TRBJ2-7
TGTGCCTGGGGCGTCCTCTCCTACGAGCAGTACTTC
CAWGVLSYEQYF
>13|TRBV5-1|.|.|TRBJ2-5
TGCGCCAGCAGCTTCGGTAAACGAGAGACCCAGTACTTC
CASSFGKRETQYF
>14|TRBV12-5|.|TRBD1|TRBJ1-3
TGTGCTAGTGGACGACAGGGGGCTGGGTACACCATATATTTT
CASGRQGAGYTIYF
>15|TRBV10-3|few|.|TRBJ1-1
TGTGCCATCAGCTCGGGGGGGTTAGCGAACACTGAAGCTTTCTTT
CAISSGGLANTEAFF
>15|TRBV14|few|TRBD2|TRBJ2-7
TGTGCCAGCAGCCAACTCCTAGCGGGAGGGGACGAGCAGTACTTC
CASSQLLAGGDEQYF
>14|TRBV7-9|.|TRBD1|TRBJ1-6
TGTGCCAGCAGCTCGGGACAGATTAATTCACCCCTCCACTTT
CASSSGQINSPLHF
>14|TRBV7-9|.|.|TRBJ1-2
TGTGCCAGCAGCTCACAAAACAGGGTCTATGGCTACACCTTC
CASSSQNRVYGYTF
>14|TRBV28|.|TRBD1|TRBJ2-2
TGTGCCAGCGGGACAGGCCAGAACACCGGGGAGCTGTTTTTT
CASGTGQNTGELFF
>14|TRBV2|.|TRBD1|TRBJ1-5
TGTGCCAGCAGGGAACAGGGGGCAGGGCAGCCCCAGCATTTT
CASREQGAGQPQHF
>17|TRBV7-8|.|.|TRBJ1-2
TGTGCCAGCAGCTTAGTAGCTCCGGGGGGGAGGGGCTATGGCTACACCTTC
CASSLVAPGGRGYGYTF
>15|TRBV7-2|.|TRBD2|TRBJ2-7
TGTGCCAGCAGCTGGACTAGCGGGAGTCAAAGCGAGCAGTACTTC
CASSWTSGSQSEQYF
>15|TRBV6-5|.|.|TRBJ1-3
TGTGCCAGCAGACCGGGACACTTCTCTGGAAACACCATATATTTT
CASRPGHFSGNTIYF
>13|TRBV7-3|.|TRBD1|TRBJ2-1
TGTGCCAGCAGTTTGACAGGGGGCAATGAGCAGTTCTTC
CASSLTGGNEQFF
>18|TRBV15|.|TRBD1|TRBJ2-1
TGTGCCACCAGCAGAGACCCACAGGGGGCGGGAGCCCACAATGAGCAGTTCTTC
CATSRDPQGAGAHNEQFF
>14|TRBV27|.|.|TRBJ1-6
TGTGCCAGCAGTGGCCGGGACATTCGGTCACCCCTCCACTTT
CASSGRDIRSPLHF
>15|TRBV24-1|.|TRBD1|TRBJ2-3
TGTGCCACCAGTGATCCGTCACAGGGGGCAGATACGCAGTATTTT
CATSDPSQGADTQYF
>15|TRBV27|.|.|TRBJ1-1
TGTGCCAGCACCCAAGGCCCAGGAGGGTATACTGAAGCTTTCTTT
CASTQGPGGYTEAFF
>16|TRBV11-3|.|TRBD2|TRBJ2-1
TGTGCCAGCAGCTCCCTGGGACTAGCCTCCTACAATGAGCAGTTCTTC
CASSSLGLASYNEQFF
>12|TRBV6-5|.|.|TRBJ2-1
TGTGCCAGCAGGAGACTAGTAAATGAGCAGTTCTTC
CASRRLVNEQFF
>15|TRBV18|.|.|TRBJ1-2
TGTGCCAGCTCATCCATGACAGGACTTAACTATGGCTACACCTTC
CASSSMTGLNYGYTF
>15|TRBV19|few|.|TRBJ2-5
TGTGCCAGTAGCCTGACGTCGACAGGGGAGGGGACCCAGTACTTC
CASSLTSTGEGTQYF
>14|TRBV9|.|.|TRBJ1-1
TGTGCCAGCAGCGTTGGGCCGGTCAACACTGAAGCTTTCTTT
CASSVGPVNTEAFF
>14|TRBV6-5|.|TRBD1|TRBJ1-4
TGTGCCAGCAGGACTACAGGGGTTAGGGAAAAACTGTTTTTT
CASRTTGVREKLFF
>14|TRBV15|.|TRBD1|TRBJ1-5
TGTGCCACCAGCATTGGACAGGGGGATCAGCCCCAGCATTTT
CATSIGQGDQPQHF
>16|TRBV18|.|TRBD1|TRBJ1-6
TGTGCCAGCTCACCGACGGGACAGGGGGCGAAGGGACCCCTCCACTTT
CASSPTGQGAKGPLHF
>13|TRBV30|few|.|TRBJ2-7
TGTGCCTGGAGTCCCCAGACAGGCTACGAGCAGTACTTC
CAWSPQTGYEQYF
>13|TRBV19|.|.|TRBJ1-3
TGTGCCAGTAGGATGAGCTCTGGAAACACCATATATTTT
CASRMSSGNTIYF
>15|TRBV5-1|.|.|TRBJ2-3
TGCGCCAGCAGCTTGGACAGGCCCAGCACAGATACGCAGTATTTT
CASSLDRPSTDTQYF
>13|TRBV12-5|.|.|TRBJ1-1
TGTGCTAGTGGTGCGGGGGGAGATGGTGAAGCTTTCTTT
CASGAGGDGEAFF
>14|TRBV7-2|.|.|TRBJ1-2
TGTGCCAGCAGCTTATTGCGACAGAACTATGGCTACACCTTC
CASSLLRQNYGYTF
>14|TRBV5-1|.|.|TRBJ1-2
TGCGCCAGCAGCCCCGAGGGAAGGAACTATGGCTACACCTTC
CASSPEGRNYGYTF
>15|TRBV7-2|few|.|TRBJ1-5
TGTGCCAGCAGCTTATCTTCGGGGGATGCTCAGCCCCAGCATTTT
CASSLSSGDAQPQHF